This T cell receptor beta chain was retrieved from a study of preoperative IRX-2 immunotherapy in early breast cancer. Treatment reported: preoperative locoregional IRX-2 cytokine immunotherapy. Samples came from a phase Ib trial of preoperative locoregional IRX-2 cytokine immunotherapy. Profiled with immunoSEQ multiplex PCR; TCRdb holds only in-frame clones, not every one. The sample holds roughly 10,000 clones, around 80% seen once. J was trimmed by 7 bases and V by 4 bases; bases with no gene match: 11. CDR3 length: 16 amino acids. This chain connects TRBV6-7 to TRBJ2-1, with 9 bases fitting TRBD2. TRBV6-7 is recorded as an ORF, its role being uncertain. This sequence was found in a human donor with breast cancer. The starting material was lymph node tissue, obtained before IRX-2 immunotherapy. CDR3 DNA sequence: TGTGCCAGCAGTTTAACATTAGCGGGAGCGAGGAATGAGCAGTTCTTC. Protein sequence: CASSLTLAGARNEQFF.